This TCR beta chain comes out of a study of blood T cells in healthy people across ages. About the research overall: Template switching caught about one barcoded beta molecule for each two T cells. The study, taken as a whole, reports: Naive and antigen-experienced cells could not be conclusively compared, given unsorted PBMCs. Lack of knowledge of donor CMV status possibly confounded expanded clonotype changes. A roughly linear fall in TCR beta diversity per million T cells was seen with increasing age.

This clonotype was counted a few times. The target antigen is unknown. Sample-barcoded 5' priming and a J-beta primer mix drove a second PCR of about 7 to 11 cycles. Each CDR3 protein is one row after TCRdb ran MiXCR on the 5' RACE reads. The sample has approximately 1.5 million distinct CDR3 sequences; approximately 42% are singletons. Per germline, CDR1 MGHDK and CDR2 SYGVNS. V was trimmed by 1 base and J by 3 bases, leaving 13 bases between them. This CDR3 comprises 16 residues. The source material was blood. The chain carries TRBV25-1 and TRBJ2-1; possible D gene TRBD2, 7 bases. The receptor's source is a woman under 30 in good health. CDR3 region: CASSEFAGAIYNEQFF. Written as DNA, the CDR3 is TGTGCCAGCAGTGAATTTGCGGGGGCAATCTACAATGAGCAGTTCTTC.